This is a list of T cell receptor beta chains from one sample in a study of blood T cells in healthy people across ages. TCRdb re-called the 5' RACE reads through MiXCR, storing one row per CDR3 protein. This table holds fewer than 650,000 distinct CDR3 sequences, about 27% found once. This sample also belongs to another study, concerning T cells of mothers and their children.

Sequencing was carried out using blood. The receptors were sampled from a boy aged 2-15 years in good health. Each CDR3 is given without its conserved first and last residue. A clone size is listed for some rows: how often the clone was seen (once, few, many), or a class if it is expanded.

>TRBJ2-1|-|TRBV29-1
SVFAGGEQF
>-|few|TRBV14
ASSHFPVRGYEQY
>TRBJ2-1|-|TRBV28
ASSWGLSGRFNEQF
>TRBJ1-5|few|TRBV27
ASSPDRGNNQPQH
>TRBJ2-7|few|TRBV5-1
ASSLGTGLTYEQY
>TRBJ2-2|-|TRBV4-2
ASSQGVDTGELF
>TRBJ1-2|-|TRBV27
ASTSTEGGRYYGYT
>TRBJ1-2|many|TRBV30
AWTDGTGPNYGYT
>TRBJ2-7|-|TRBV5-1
ASSLGSHGTPVEQY
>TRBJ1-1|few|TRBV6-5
ASSYDLSVTEAF